The entry that follows covers one T cell receptor beta chain sequence. Sequencing of TCR beta drew on CD8+ and CD4+ T cells from blood. With random hexamers, reverse transcription was performed on about 0.5 to 1 ug of RNA. Amplification of the TCR beta CDR3 was carried out by immunoSEQ multiplex PCR, which spanned a total of 54 Vbeta and 13 Jbeta segments. MiXCR, run by TCRdb on the immunoSEQ multiplex PCR reads, gives a single entry per CDR3 protein. Among about 130,000 distinct CDR3 sequences listed, 90% to 95% were seen once. Germline V gene data show CDR1 as SEHNR and CDR2 as FQNEAQ (reference sequence). Trimming pared 7 bases from V and 5 bases from J, leaving 11 bases between. CDR3 length: 12 residues. This sample was included in a study of CD8 T cells in Susac syndrome.

The origin of this receptor is a human donor in good health. Source material: CD4+ T cells from PBMCs. The chain joins TRBV7-9 to TRBJ1-2, with a possible D match to TRBD1 (5 bases). CDR3 sequence reads: CASTPGGYGYTF. CDR3 in DNA: TGTGCCAGCACCCCTGGGGGGTATGGCTACACCTTC.